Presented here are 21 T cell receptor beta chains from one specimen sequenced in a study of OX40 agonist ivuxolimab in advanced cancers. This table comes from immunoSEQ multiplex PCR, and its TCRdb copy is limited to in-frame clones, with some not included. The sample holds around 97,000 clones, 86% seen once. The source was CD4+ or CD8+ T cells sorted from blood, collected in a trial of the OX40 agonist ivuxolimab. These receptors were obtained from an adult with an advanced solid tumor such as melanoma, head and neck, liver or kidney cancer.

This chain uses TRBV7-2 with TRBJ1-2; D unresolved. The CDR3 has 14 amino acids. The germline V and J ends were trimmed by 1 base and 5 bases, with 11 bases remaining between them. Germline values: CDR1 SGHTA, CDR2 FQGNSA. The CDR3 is CASSLEGSVYGYTF. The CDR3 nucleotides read TGTGCCAGCAGCTTAGAGGGCAGTGTTTATGGCTACACCTTC.

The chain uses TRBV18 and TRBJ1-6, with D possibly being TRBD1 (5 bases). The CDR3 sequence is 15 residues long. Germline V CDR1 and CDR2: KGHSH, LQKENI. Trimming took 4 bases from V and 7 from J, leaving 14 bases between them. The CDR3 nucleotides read TGTGCCAGCTCACTGTCCGGGACGGAAAATTCACCCCTCCACTTT. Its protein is CASSLSGTENSPLHF.

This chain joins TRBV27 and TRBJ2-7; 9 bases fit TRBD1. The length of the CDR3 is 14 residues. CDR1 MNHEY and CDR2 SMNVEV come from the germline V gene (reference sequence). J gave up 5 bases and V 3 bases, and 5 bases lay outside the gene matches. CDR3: CASSLGQGTNEQYF. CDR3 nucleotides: TGTGCCAGCAGTTTGGGACAGGGTACTAACGAGCAGTACTTC.

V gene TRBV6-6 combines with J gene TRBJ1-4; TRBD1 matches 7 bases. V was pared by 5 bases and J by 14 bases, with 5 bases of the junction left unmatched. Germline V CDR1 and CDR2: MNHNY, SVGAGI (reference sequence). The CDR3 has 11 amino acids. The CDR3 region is CASSDRVGLFF. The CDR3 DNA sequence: TGTGCCAGCAGTGACAGGGTCGGTCTGTTTTTT.

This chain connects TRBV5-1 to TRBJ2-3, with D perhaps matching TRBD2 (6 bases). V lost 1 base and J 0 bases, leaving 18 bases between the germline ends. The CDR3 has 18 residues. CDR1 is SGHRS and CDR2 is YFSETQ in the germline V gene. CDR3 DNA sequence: TGCGCCAGCAGCTTGTTAGTACTGGCGGGATCTAGCACAGATACGCAGTATTTT. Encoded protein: CASSLLVLAGSSTDTQYF.

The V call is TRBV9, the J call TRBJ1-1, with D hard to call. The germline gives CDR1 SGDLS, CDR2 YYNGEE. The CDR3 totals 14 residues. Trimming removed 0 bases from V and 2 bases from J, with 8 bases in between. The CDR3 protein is CASSVGAGNTEAFF. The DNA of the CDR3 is TGTGCCAGCAGCGTAGGGGCAGGAAACACTGAAGCTTTCTTT.

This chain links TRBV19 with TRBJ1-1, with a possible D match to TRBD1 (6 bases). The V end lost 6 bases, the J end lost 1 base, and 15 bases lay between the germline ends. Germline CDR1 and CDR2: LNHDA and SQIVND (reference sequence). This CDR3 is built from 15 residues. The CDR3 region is CASRAGTSWNTEAFF. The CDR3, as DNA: TGTGCCAGTAGGGCGGGGACATCATGGAACACTGAAGCTTTCTTT.

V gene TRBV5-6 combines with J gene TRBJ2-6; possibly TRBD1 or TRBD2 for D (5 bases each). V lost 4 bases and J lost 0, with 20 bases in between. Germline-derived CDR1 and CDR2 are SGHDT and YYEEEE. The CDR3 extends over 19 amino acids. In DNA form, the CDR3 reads TGTGCCAGCAGCGCTGAGGGGTCGCGGACCCACTCTGGGGCCAACGTCCTGACTTTC. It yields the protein CASSAEGSRTHSGANVLTF.

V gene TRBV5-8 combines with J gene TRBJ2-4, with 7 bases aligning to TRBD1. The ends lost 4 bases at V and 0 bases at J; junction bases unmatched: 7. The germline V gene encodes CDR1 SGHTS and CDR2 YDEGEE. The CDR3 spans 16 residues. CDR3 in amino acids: CASSRQGLVAKNIQYF. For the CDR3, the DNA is TGTGCCAGCAGCCGACAGGGATTAGTAGCCAAAAACATTCAGTACTTC.

DNA of the CDR3: TGCAGTGCGCCCTGGACTGAAGCTTTCTTT. It specifies CSAPWTEAFF. The rearrangement uses TRBV20-1 and TRBJ1-1, with no clear D. Germline loops: CDR1 DFQATT, CDR2 SNEGSKA (reference sequence). This CDR3 has 10 amino acids. V gave up 6 bases and J gave up 5 bases, with 7 bases separating them.

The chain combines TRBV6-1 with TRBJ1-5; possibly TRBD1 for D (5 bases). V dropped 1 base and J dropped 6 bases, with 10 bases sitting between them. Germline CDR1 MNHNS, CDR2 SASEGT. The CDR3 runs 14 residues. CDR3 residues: CASSEGQGRQPQHF. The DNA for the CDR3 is TGTGCCAGCAGTGAAGGGCAGGGTCGTCAGCCCCAGCATTTT.

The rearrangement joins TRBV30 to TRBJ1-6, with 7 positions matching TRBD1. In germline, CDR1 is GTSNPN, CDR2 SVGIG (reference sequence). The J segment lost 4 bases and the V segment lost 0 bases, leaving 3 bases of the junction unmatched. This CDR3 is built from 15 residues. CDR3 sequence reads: CAWSVGTAYNSPLHF. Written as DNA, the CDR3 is TGTGCCTGGAGTGTTGGGACAGCGTATAATTCACCCCTCCACTTT. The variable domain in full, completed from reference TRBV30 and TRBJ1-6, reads SQTIHQWPATLVQPVGSPLSLECTVEGTSNPNLYWYRQAAGRGLQLLFYSVGIGQISSEVPQNLSASRPQDRQFILSSKKLLLSDSGFYLCAWSVGTAYNSPLHFGNGTRLTVT.

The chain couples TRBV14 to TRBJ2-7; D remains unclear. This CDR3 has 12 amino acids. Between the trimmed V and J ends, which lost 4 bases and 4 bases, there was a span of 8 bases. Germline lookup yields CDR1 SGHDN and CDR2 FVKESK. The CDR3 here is CASSPTGYEQYF. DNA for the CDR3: TGTGCCAGCAGCCCTACTGGATACGAGCAGTACTTC.

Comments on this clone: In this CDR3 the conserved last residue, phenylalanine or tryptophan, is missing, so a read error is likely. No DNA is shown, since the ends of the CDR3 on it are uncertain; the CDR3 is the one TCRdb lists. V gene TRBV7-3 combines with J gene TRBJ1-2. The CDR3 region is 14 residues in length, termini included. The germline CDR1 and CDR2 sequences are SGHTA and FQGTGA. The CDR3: CASSLTPRRSRGNG.

DNA for the CDR3: TGTGCCAGCAGCCCAAGGGGGAACCCCTACGAGCAGTACTTC. This sequence encodes CASSPRGNPYEQYF. This rearrangement joins TRBV5-4 to TRBJ2-7; TRBD1 is a possible D gene (6 bases). Deletions cut 4 bases from V and 2 bases from J, with 13 bases between. The CDR3 runs to 14 residues. Germline-derived CDR1 and CDR2 are SGHNT and YYREEE (reference sequence).

CDR3 amino acids: CASSLGSGDEQYF. The CDR3 DNA follows: TGTGCCAGCAGCTTGGGAAGCGGGGACGAGCAGTACTTC. The genes are TRBV7-8 and TRBJ2-7, with 7 bases aligning to TRBD2. The CDR3 contains 13 residues. With V trimmed by 3 bases and J by 5 bases, 4 bases remained unmatched. The germline V gene has CDR1 SGHVS and CDR2 FQNEAQ. The full variable domain, in which reference TRBV7-8 and TRBJ2-7 provide the parts outside the CDR3, is GAGVSQSPRYKVAKRGQDVALRCDPISGHVSLFWYQQALGQGPEFLTYFQNEAQLDKSGLPSDRFFAERPEGSVSTLKIQRTQQEDSAVYLCASSLGSGDEQYFGPGTRLTVT.

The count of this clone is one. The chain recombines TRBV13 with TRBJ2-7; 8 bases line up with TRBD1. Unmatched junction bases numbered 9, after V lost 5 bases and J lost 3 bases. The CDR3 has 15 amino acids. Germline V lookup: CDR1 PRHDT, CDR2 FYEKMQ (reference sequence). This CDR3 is CASSRTGTGDYEQYF. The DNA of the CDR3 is TGTGCCAGCAGCCGGACCGGGACAGGAGACTACGAGCAGTACTTC.

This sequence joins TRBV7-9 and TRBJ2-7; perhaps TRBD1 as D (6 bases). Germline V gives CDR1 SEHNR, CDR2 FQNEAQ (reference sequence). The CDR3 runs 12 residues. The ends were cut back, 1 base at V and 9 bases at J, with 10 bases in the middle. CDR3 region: CASSLGTAPQYF. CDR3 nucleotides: TGTGCCAGCAGCTTAGGGACAGCGCCGCAGTACTTC.

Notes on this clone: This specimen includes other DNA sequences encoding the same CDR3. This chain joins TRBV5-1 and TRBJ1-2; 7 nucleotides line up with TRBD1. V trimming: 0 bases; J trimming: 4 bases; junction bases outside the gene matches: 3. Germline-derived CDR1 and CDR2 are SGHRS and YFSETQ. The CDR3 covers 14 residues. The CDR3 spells CASSLGQGGYGYTF. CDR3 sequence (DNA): TGCGCCAGCAGCTTGGGGCAGGGGGGCTATGGCTACACCTTC.

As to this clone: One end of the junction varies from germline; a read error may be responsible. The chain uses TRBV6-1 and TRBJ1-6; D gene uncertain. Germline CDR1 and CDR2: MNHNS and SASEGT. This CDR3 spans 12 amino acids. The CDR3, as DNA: TGTGCCAGCACTGAACGGGATTCACCCCTCCACTTT. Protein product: CASTERDSPLHF.

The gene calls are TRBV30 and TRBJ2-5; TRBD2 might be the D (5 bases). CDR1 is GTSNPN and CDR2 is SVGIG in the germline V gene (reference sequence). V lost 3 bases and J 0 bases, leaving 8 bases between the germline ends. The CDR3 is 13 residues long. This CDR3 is CAWSGGYQETQYF. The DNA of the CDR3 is TGTGCCTGGAGCGGAGGCTACCAAGAGACCCAGTACTTC.